The 8 T cell receptor beta chains below were found in one sample sequenced in a study of blood T cell repertoires in COVID-19. TCRdb's copy holds only in-frame clones and misses some; the assay was immunoSEQ multiplex PCR. This sample has approximately 150,000 clones, with roughly 87% found just once. Sequencing input: peripheral blood. These receptors came from a woman between 50 and 59 years old with acute or convalescent COVID-19.

The J gene is TRBJ1-1, the V gene TRBV29-1; no clear D. Trimming took off 2 bases at V and 0 bases at J, with 10 bases between the two ends. The germline CDR1 and CDR2 sequences are SQVTM and ANQGSEA. The CDR3 covers 14 residues. In nucleotides, the CDR3 is TGCAGCGTTGAAAAAGGAGGGATGAACACTGAAGCTTTCTTT. Its protein is CSVEKGGMNTEAFF.

The chain employs TRBV3-1 (or the pseudogene TRBV3-2) and TRBJ2-1, with 8 positions matching TRBD1. V lost 0 bases to trimming and J lost 6 bases; unmatched junction nucleotides: 19. The CDR3 contains 20 residues. Germline-derived CDR1 and CDR2 are LGHDT and YNNKEL (reference sequence). The CDR3 nucleotides are TGTGCCAGCAGCCAAGAGACGGACAGGGCCGGAGGAAACGTCTTCAATGAGCAGTTCTTC. As protein: CASSQETDRAGGNVFNEQFF.

The CDR3 loop reads CASIPFGLAGGNEQFF. The CDR3 DNA is TGTGCCAGCATACCATTTGGACTAGCGGGAGGCAATGAGCAGTTCTTC. This chain joins TRBV27 and TRBJ2-1; 14 bases line up with TRBD2. The CDR3 sequence is 16 residues long. With V trimmed by 7 bases and J by 6 bases, 8 bases remained unmatched. Germline V gene data show CDR1 as MNHEY and CDR2 as SMNVEV (reference sequence).

The V gene is TRBV5-5, the J gene TRBJ2-5, with D perhaps TRBD2 (6 bases). The germline gives CDR1 SGHKS, CDR2 YYEKEE (reference sequence). The CDR3 spans 16 residues. The ends were cut back, 3 bases at V and 5 bases at J, with 20 bases in the middle. The CDR3 loop reads CASSWGPGIRGETQYF. The CDR3 DNA reads TGTGCCAGCAGCTGGGGACCCGGTATTCGGGGGGAGACCCAGTACTTC.

V gene TRBV7-3 combines with J gene TRBJ2-5, with a possible D match to TRBD2 (6 bases). Germline lookup yields CDR1 SGHTA and CDR2 FQGTGA. Deletions cut 3 bases from V and 3 bases from J, with 14 bases between. The CDR3 has 15 residues. The CDR3 region has the DNA TGTGCCAGCAGCTTCGGCGGGGCGCCTGAAGAGACCCAGTACTTC. It codes for CASSFGGAPEETQYF. Full variable domain (missing parts from reference TRBV7-3 and TRBJ2-5): GAGVSQTPSNKVTEKGKYVELRCDPISGHTALYWYRQSLGQGPEFLIYFQGTGAADDSGLPNDRFFAVRPEGSVSTLKIQRTERGDSAVYLCASSFGGAPEETQYFGPGTRLLVL.

V and J are TRBV7-3 and TRBJ1-2; tentative D call: TRBD1 (6 bases). Germline CDR1 is SGHTA and CDR2 is FQGTGA. With 5 bases removed from V and 8 bases from J, the gap between germline ends came to 18 bases. The CDR3 consists of 14 residues. The CDR3: CASSPTGGRTGYTF. Written as DNA, the CDR3 is TGTGCCAGCAGCCCCACGGGGGGCAGGACCGGCTACACCTTC.

The table lists this clone with a count of one. V usage is TRBV19 and J usage is TRBJ1-5, with D unresolved. From germline, CDR1 is LNHDA and CDR2 SQIVND (reference sequence). This CDR3 has 13 residues. Trimming took off 5 bases at V and 7 bases at J, with 12 bases between the two ends. The CDR3 DNA follows: TGTGCCAGTAGTCCCCACGCTCGGCAGCCCCAGCATTTT. This gives the protein CASSPHARQPQHF.

This rearrangement joins TRBV6-6 to TRBJ1-5; 9 positions match TRBD1. After removal of 6 bases from V and 6 bases from J, the junction contained 3 bases not matched to a gene. The CDR3 runs 13 residues. CDR1 MNHNY and CDR2 SVGAGI come from the germline V gene (reference sequence). The CDR3 loop is CASSRDRAQPQHF. CDR3 coding DNA: TGTGCCAGCAGCCGGGACAGGGCTCAGCCCCAGCATTTT.